A selection of T cell receptor beta chains follows, all from one sample in a study of blood T cell repertoires in COVID-19. Clones were sequenced by immunoSEQ multiplex PCR, and TCRdb holds only the in-frame ones, with some missing. This table has tens of thousands of clones, more than 60% appearing once. The sample consisted of peripheral blood. Every receptor here comes from a woman of 80 years or more with active or convalescent COVID-19. The CDR3 runs from the conserved cysteine through the conserved F or W. D genes are given only for firm matches. Expanded clones get a size class; other rows say once, few or many, or leave the size out.

v_gene	abundance	j_gene	d_gene	CDR3nt	CDR3aa
TRBV11-2	.	TRBJ2-7	.	TGTGCCAGCAGCTTACAGTACGAGCAGTACTTC	CASSLQYEQYF
TRBV11-3	.	TRBJ2-3	.	TGTGCCACCTCGGACAGAACTAGCACAGATACGCAGTATTTT	CATSDRTSTDTQYF
TRBV5-1	.	TRBJ2-3	TRBD2	TGCGCCAGCAGCTTGAGACTAGCGGGGGGCACAGATACGCAGTATTTT	CASSLRLAGGTDTQYF
TRBV29-1	few	TRBJ1-4	TRBD1	TGCAGCGTTGAAGCTCCGGGACAGGTGTCTAATGAAAAACTGTTTTTT	CSVEAPGQVSNEKLFF
TRBV5-1	.	TRBJ1-3	.	TGCGCCAGCAGCTTGGGGCTCTCTGGAAACACCATATATTTT	CASSLGLSGNTIYF
TRBV6-5	.	TRBJ2-7	TRBD1	TGTGCCAGCAGTCGACAGGGTTACGAGCAGTACTTC	CASSRQGYEQYF
TRBV7-6	.	TRBJ1-4	.	TGTGCCAGCAGCTTAGGAGGTCAGCTTAATGAAAAACTGTTTTTT	CASSLGGQLNEKLFF
TRBV19	.	TRBJ2-7	.	TGTGCCAGTAAGGGAGGGGGTCGTTACGAGCAGTACTTC	CASKGGGRYEQYF
TRBV19	.	TRBJ1-5	.	TGTGCCAGTAGTTTCATCTTTACCGGGACATCGTATAGCAATCAGCCCCAGCATTTT	CASSFIFTGTSYSNQPQHF
TRBV14	few	TRBJ2-5	.	TGTGCCAGCAGCCAAGTCAGAGAGACCCAGTACTTC	CASSQVRETQYF
TRBV9	.	TRBJ2-2	.	TGTGCCAGCAGCTCCCTATCCGGGGAGCTGTTTTTT	CASSSLSGELFF
TRBV11-2	.	TRBJ2-2	.	TGTGCCAGCAGCCTGGGGAGTTACACCGGGGAGCTGTTTTTT	CASSLGSYTGELFF
TRBV2	once	TRBJ2-2	TRBD1	TGTGCCAGCAATGACAGGGAAATCACCGGGGAGCTGTTTTTT	CASNDREITGELFF
TRBV5-1	.	TRBJ2-2	.	TGCGCCAGCAGCCCCCGGACACCTACGAACACCGGGGAGCTGTTTTTT	CASSPRTPTNTGELFF
TRBV9	.	TRBJ2-3	.	TGTGCCAGCAGCCAACGGACTCTCCTCGGCACAGATACGCAGTATTTT	CASSQRTLLGTDTQYF
TRBV7-6	few	TRBJ2-3	TRBD2	TGTGCCAGCAGCCGTCGGGCGGGGGTGAGGACAGATACGCAGTATTTT	CASSRRAGVRTDTQYF
TRBV30	.	TRBJ2-7	TRBD2	TGTGCCTGGAGTATGGCTAGCGGGGTAGAGCAGTACTTC	CAWSMASGVEQYF
TRBV7-9	.	TRBJ1-5	.	TGTGCCAGCAGCTTAAGCAGGGCGGGCAATCAGCCCCAGCATTTT	CASSLSRAGNQPQHF
TRBV3-1/TRBV3-2	.	TRBJ2-3	.	TGTGCCAGCAGCCTCAAAAGCGCAGATACGCAGTATTTT	CASSLKSADTQYF
TRBV19	.	TRBJ1-5	.	TGTGCCAGTAGTAGGTCTGGGGCCAATCAGCCCCAGCATTTT	CASSRSGANQPQHF
TRBV2	.	TRBJ2-5	.	TGTGCCAGCAGTGAAGCGCGGGGCTCCCCGGCTACCCAGTACTTC	CASSEARGSPATQYF
TRBV7-2	.	TRBJ1-2	.	TGTGCCAGCAGCTTAGTAGGGACAACGGATGGCTACACCTTC	CASSLVGTTDGYTF
TRBV15	.	TRBJ1-1	.	TGTGCCACCAGCAGGGGGGACGGGGGAGGCTCGAACACTGAAGCTTTCTTT	CATSRGDGGGSNTEAFF
TRBV10-3	once	TRBJ1-4	.	TGTGCCATCAGTCGGGACATCGATAATGAAAAACTGTTTTTT	CAISRDIDNEKLFF
TRBV29-1	.	TRBJ1-2	.	TGCAGCGTCGCCGACGGAGACTATGGCTACACCTTC	CSVADGDYGYTF
TRBV19	few	TRBJ1-5	TRBD1	TGTGCCAGTAGTATGGACAGGGACAATCAGCCCCAGCATTTT	CASSMDRDNQPQHF
TRBV4-1	.	TRBJ2-3	TRBD2	TGCGCCAGCAGCCAGGGACTAGCGGGGGGGCGCGATACGCAGTATTTT	CASSQGLAGGRDTQYF
TRBV20-1	.	TRBJ2-5	TRBD2	TGCAGTGCTAGTCGGGGGGGGCGGGAGACCCAGTACTTC	CSASRGGRETQYF
TRBV18	.	TRBJ2-3	.	TGTGCCAGCTCACCGAGGGTCGCAGATACGCAGTATTTT	CASSPRVADTQYF
TRBV11-3	.	TRBJ2-5	TRBD2	TGTGCCAGCAGCACCGGGACTAGCGTAGGAGAGACCCAGTACTTC	CASSTGTSVGETQYF
TRBV5-4	.	TRBJ1-1	.	TGTGCCAGCAGCTTCCGGGACCAGGGGGCTTTCTTT	CASSFRDQGAFF
TRBV20-1	few	TRBJ1-2	TRBD1	TGCAGTGCCAAGACAGGGGTCGGCTACACCTTC	CSAKTGVGYTF